These 20 T cell receptor beta chains were all obtained from the same sample, sequenced in a study of shared clonotypes between healthy human individuals. Clones were sequenced by immunoSEQ multiplex PCR, and TCRdb holds only the in-frame ones, with some missing. The data show millions of clones, with around 95% seen just once and roughly 0.13% held by the top ten. Sequenced sample: naive CD4+ T cells sorted from blood. Subset described: CD45RA+ positively selected. The receptors derive from a man aged 18 to 30 in good health.

The genes are TRBV5-4 and TRBJ1-2; D may be TRBD1 (6 bases). Germline values: CDR1 SGHNT, CDR2 YYREEE (reference sequence). This CDR3 comprises 13 residues. Deletions cut 0 bases from V and 8 bases from J, with 11 bases between. CDR3 sequence reads: CASSLAPGDGYTF. The CDR3 DNA sequence: TGTGCCAGCAGCTTGGCCCCAGGGGACGGCTACACCTTC.

Notes on this clone: Other nucleotide sequences from this sample produce the same CDR3. The rearrangement joins TRBV5-1 to TRBJ2-2, with D unclear. This CDR3 has 15 amino acids. V lost 0 bases to trimming and J lost 1 base, with 7 bases between them. In germline, CDR1 is SGHRS, CDR2 YFSETQ. The chain's CDR3 is CASSLVLGNTGELFF. The CDR3 coding sequence is TGCGCCAGCAGCTTGGTTTTAGGGAACACCGGGGAGCTGTTTTTT.

The V call is TRBV13, the J call TRBJ1-2; 9 bases agree with TRBD1. The trim removed 5 bases at V and 7 bases at J, leaving 11 bases unmatched. This CDR3 comprises 15 residues. Germline CDR1 is PRHDT and CDR2 is FYEKMQ (reference sequence). CDR3 bases: TGTGCCAGCAGCGCGACAGGGGGAATTGGAGGTGGCTACACCTTC. Protein: CASSATGGIGGGYTF.

In this sample, this clone turned up once. The rearrangement joins TRBV6-7 to TRBJ1-6; no clear D. TRBV6-7 is marked as an open reading frame, function uncertain. This CDR3 spans 16 amino acids. V lost 5 bases and J 5 bases, leaving 16 bases between the germline ends. The CDR3, as DNA: TGTGCCAGCAGTGCCTGCCACGGGGTGAATAATTCACCCCTCCACTTT. This gives the protein CASSACHGVNNSPLHF.

This clone was picked up one time. This chain joins TRBV7-2 and TRBJ1-3, with 7 bases lining up with TRBD1. The CDR3 totals 13 residues. The germline V gene encodes CDR1 SGHTA and CDR2 FQGNSA. V lost 5 bases, J lost 9 bases, and 7 bases stayed unmatched. In DNA, the CDR3 is TGTGCCAGCAGCAATGACAGGGTGAGCACCATATATTTT. It yields the protein CASSNDRVSTIYF.

The chain recombines TRBV13 with TRBJ1-1; the D is unclear. Germline-derived CDR1 and CDR2 are PRHDT and FYEKMQ (reference sequence). The CDR3 sequence is 16 residues long. With 2 bases removed from V and 0 bases from J, the gap between germline ends came to 13 bases. Here the CDR3 reads CASSLYFFGMNTEAFF. As DNA, the CDR3 is TGTGCCAGCAGCTTATATTTCTTCGGCATGAACACTGAAGCTTTCTTT.

This clone occurred once. The V and J genes are TRBV6-1 and TRBJ1-2; D is unclear. Trimming took 7 bases from V and 4 from J, leaving 16 bases between them. Germline-derived CDR1 and CDR2 are MNHNS and SASEGT. The CDR3 is 14 amino acids. CDR3 sequence (DNA): TGTGCCAGCACCACCGGAGGGCTCGGCTATGGCTACACCTTC. As protein: CASTTGGLGYGYTF.

The chain uses TRBV5-1 and TRBJ2-6; D possibly matches TRBD1 or TRBD2 (5 bases each). Deletions cut 3 bases from V and 8 bases from J, with 21 bases between. From germline, CDR1 is SGHRS and CDR2 YFSETQ. The length of the CDR3 is 17 residues. The CDR3 region is CASSYRIGTEGTNVLTF. The DNA for the CDR3 is TGCGCCAGCAGCTATAGAATCGGGACGGAAGGGACCAACGTCCTGACTTTC.

The J gene is TRBJ1-5, the V gene TRBV30; D gene uncertain. Trimming left V 3 bases short and J 6 bases short, with 9 bases between. There are 12 residues in the CDR3. The germline V gene has CDR1 GTSNPN and CDR2 SVGIG (reference sequence). CDR3 amino acids: CAWRGPSQPQHF. CDR3 in DNA: TGTGCCTGGAGGGGCCCTTCTCAGCCCCAGCATTTT.

The rearrangement links TRBV30 to TRBJ1-6; unclear D gene. This CDR3 is 14 amino acids long. V was trimmed by 3 bases and J by 4 bases, leaving 10 bases between them. CDR1 is GTSNPN and CDR2 is SVGIG in the germline V gene (reference sequence). The CDR3 coding sequence is TGTGCCTGGAGCGCGACGAATTATAATTCACCCCTCCACTTT. This gives the protein CAWSATNYNSPLHF. Full variable domain (remainder filled in from reference TRBV30 and TRBJ1-6): SQTIHQWPATLVQPVGSPLSLECTVEGTSNPNLYWYRQAAGRGLQLLFYSVGIGQISSEVPQNLSASRPQDRQFILSSKKLLLSDSGFYLCAWSATNYNSPLHFGNGTRLTVT.

The chain carries TRBV28 and TRBJ1-5; no clear D. The length of the CDR3 is 13 residues. V lost 6 bases, J lost 6 bases, and 12 bases lay in between. CDR1 MDHEN and CDR2 SYDVKM come from the germline V gene. The CDR3 region has the DNA TGTGCCAGCAGCAATGGATTCAGTCAGCCCCAGCATTTT. The encoded protein is CASSNGFSQPQHF.

The gene calls are TRBV7-2 and TRBJ1-2, with a weak D call TRBD1 (6 bases). From germline, CDR1 is SGHTA and CDR2 FQGNSA. With 3 bases removed from V and 0 bases from J, the gap between germline ends came to 17 bases. CDR3 length: 17 amino acids. Written as DNA, the CDR3 is TGTGCCAGCAGCTTTATCCTCGGACAGCAGTCTAACTATGGCTACACCTTC. Its translation: CASSFILGQQSNYGYTF.

This chain connects TRBV9 to TRBJ1-5, with D perhaps TRBD1 (5 bases). The V and J ends lost 1 base and 7 bases respectively, with 24 bases between them. Germline lookup yields CDR1 SGDLS and CDR2 YYNGEE. The length of the CDR3 is 18 residues. CDR3 residues: CASSVQGSPGPRGQPQHF. In DNA, the CDR3 is TGTGCCAGCAGCGTACAAGGGTCACCGGGACCCCGGGGACAGCCCCAGCATTTT. Combining the CDR3 with reference TRBV9 and TRBJ1-5 gives the whole variable domain DSGVTQTPKHLITATGQRVTLRCSPRSGDLSVYWYQQSLDQGLQFLIQYYNGEERAKGNILERFSAQQFPDLHSELNLSSLELGDSALYFCASSVQGSPGPRGQPQHFGDGTRLSIL.

The V call is TRBV9, the J call TRBJ1-1, with D possibly matching TRBD1 (6 bases). The germline CDR1 and CDR2 sequences are SGDLS and YYNGEE. The V gene lost 4 bases and the J gene lost 0 bases, with 13 bases spanning the gap. This CDR3 region has 15 residues. In nucleotides, the CDR3 is TGTGCCAGCAGCTTAGATGGACAGATGAACACTGAAGCTTTCTTT. Amino acid sequence: CASSLDGQMNTEAFF.

This chain joins TRBV2 and TRBJ2-2; 7 bases agree with TRBD2. CDR1 is SNHLY and CDR2 is FYNNEI in the germline V gene. The V and J ends lost 6 bases and 7 bases, in that order; junction bases with no gene match: 5. The CDR3 spans 13 residues. The DNA for the CDR3 is TGTGCCAGCAGAATAGCGGGTAACGGGGAGCTGTTTTTT. Translation: CASRIAGNGELFF.

This sequence joins TRBV15 and TRBJ2-7, with 9 bases matching TRBD2. CDR3 length equals 18 residues. Germline CDR1 and CDR2: LNHNV and YYDKDF (reference sequence). V lost 1 base to trimming and J lost 0 bases; unmatched junction nucleotides: 10. The CDR3 bases are TGTGCCACCAGCAGAGCCGGGAAATCTAGCGGGGCCTCCTACGAGCAGTACTTC. It translates to CATSRAGKSSGASYEQYF.

The J gene is TRBJ1-5, the V gene TRBV7-2, with D hard to call. Trimming shortened V by 5 bases and J by 7 bases, and 9 bases separated the two germline ends. The CDR3 extends over 12 amino acids. Germline CDR1 reads SGHTA; CDR2 reads FQGNSA. Written as DNA, the CDR3 is TGTGCCAGCAGCACCGGGAACCAGCCCCAGCATTTT. It encodes CASSTGNQPQHF.

The chain joins TRBV18 to TRBJ2-5; D is perhaps TRBD1 (5 bases). The germline V gene encodes CDR1 KGHSH and CDR2 LQKENI. The CDR3 has 15 amino acids. Trimming removed 4 bases at V and 9 bases at J, with 21 bases between. In DNA, the CDR3 is TGTGCCAGCTCACTTCTTTCGTTGGCCCAAGGGGCCCAGTACTTC. This encodes CASSLLSLAQGAQYF.

The V call is TRBV10-3, the J call TRBJ2-1; D possibly corresponds to TRBD2 (6 bases). Trimming pared 3 bases from V and 8 bases from J, leaving 11 bases between. The V gene's germline CDR1 is ENHRY and CDR2 SYGVKD. The CDR3 length is 13 residues. The CDR3 DNA follows: TGTGCCATCAGTGATAGCGGCTCGGATGAGCAGTTCTTC. This encodes CAISDSGSDEQFF.

The rearrangement uses TRBV6-5 and TRBJ1-1; the D is unclear. This CDR3 has 14 residues. Germline CDR1 and CDR2: MNHEY and SVGAGI. V shed 8 bases and J shed 4 bases, with 17 bases lying between them. The CDR3 reads CASARSWEGTEAFF. CDR3 in DNA: TGTGCCAGCGCCCGAAGCTGGGAGGGCACTGAAGCTTTCTTT.